This T cell receptor beta chain was recovered during a study of long-term antiretroviral therapy in people with HIV. Study summary: Sampling started about a decade before the 2015 immediate-ART recommendation.

Of note for this clone: Its specificity is unknown.

Study-level points and caveats: For ART adherence, viral resistance and therapy changes, no data were available. HIV repertoires spanned tighter CDR3 length ranges than controls did. Collection spanned 2004 to 2017; ART regimens may be less effective than current ones.

Germline values: CDR1 SNHLY, CDR2 FYNNEI. This CDR3 has 14 amino acids. V lost 8 bases, J lost 5 bases, and 5 bases stayed unmatched. The assay used was immunoSEQ (version v3.0), run at survey level. Assay: immunoSEQ multiplex PCR; the TCRdb copy retains only in-frame clones and omits some. This table holds 20,000 or so clones, 81% found once. The material sequenced was unsorted PBMCs, taken at the start of antiretroviral therapy, before treatment. The chain combines TRBV2 with TRBJ2-2, with 10 bases lining up with TRBD1. This receptor was taken from a woman aged 18-35 years with HIV. CDR3 DNA sequence: TGTGCCAGCGAAGAGGACAGGGGGACCGGGGAGCTGTTTTTT. It yields the protein CASEEDRGTGELFF.